Listed below are T cell receptor beta chains from one sample, sequenced in a study of graft-versus-host responses after intestinal transplantation. Libraries were prepared by immunoSEQ multiplex PCR; TCRdb keeps only in-frame clonotypes and omits some of them. Of roughly 89,000 clones listed, around 92% are singletons. Antigen specificity for these receptors is unknown. The source material was unstimulated CD4+ T cells sorted from spleen or lymph node cells, sampled before intestinal transplant. These receptors originate from a human donor who received an intestinal transplant. Both conserved end residues are part of each CDR3. Fields, in order: V gene, J gene, D gene, clone size, CDR3 protein, CDR3 DNA. A D gene is named only where the DNA matches it firmly. Not every row has a clone size; where given, it reads once, few, many or a size class.

TRBV6-1	TRBJ1-1	TRBD1	NA	CASSVTGTGGTEAFF	TGTGCCAGCAGTGTAACCGGGACAGGGGGCACTGAAGCTTTCTTT
TRBV5-5	TRBJ1-2	NA	NA	CASRPAGGSAYGYTF	TGTGCCAGCAGACCTGCGGGGGGGAGCGCCTATGGCTACACCTTC
TRBV9	TRBJ1-1	NA	NA	CASSVVPHGDNEAFF	TGTGCCAGCAGCGTAGTGCCCCACGGGGACAACGAAGCTTTCTTT
TRBV6-5	TRBJ1-4	TRBD1	NA	CASSRTGQGRKLFF	TGTGCCAGCAGTCGGACAGGGCAGGGTAGAAAACTGTTTTTT
TRBV2	TRBJ1-4	TRBD1	few	CASKNRGTNEKLFF	TGTGCCAGCAAGAACAGGGGAACTAATGAAAAACTGTTTTTT
TRBV6-5	TRBJ1-2	TRBD1	NA	CASSLGQSVYGYTF	TGTGCCAGCAGTTTGGGACAGTCGGTCTATGGCTACACCTTC
TRBV6-5	TRBJ2-1	TRBD2	NA	CASSSSGGIVNEQFF	TGTGCCAGCAGTTCGAGCGGGGGGATAGTCAATGAGCAGTTCTTC
TRBV6-1	TRBJ1-2	TRBD1	NA	CASSPQQGDYGYTF	TGTGCCAGCAGTCCGCAACAGGGGGACTATGGCTACACCTTC
TRBV15	TRBJ2-7	NA	NA	CATSSKPSGEQYF	TGTGCCACCAGCAGTAAACCTTCCGGGGAGCAGTACTTC
TRBV4-3	TRBJ2-1	NA	few	CASSGRGYNEQFF	TGCGCCAGCAGCGGTAGGGGTTACAATGAGCAGTTCTTC